This T cell receptor beta chain emerged from a study of PD-L1 blockade in urothelial cancer listed by TCRdb under 2017. In the study overall: Every patient began therapy in about 2014 and was given atezolizumab 1,200 mg intravenously every 3 weeks. About 85% of the roughly 29 patients were identified as males with urothelial cancer of bladder origin, and a prior smoking history was reported by 18 of 29 patients. Pretreatment blood TCR-seq was available for fewer than 30 patients, at least one posttreatment blood collection was obtained for around 25 patients, and tumor TCR-seq was available for around 25 patients. Whole exome sequencing and RNA sequencing of pretreatment tumors were performed alongside TCR sequencing in the same patients. Nine or ten patients reached durable clinical benefit, while 20 patients did not. Patients had an ECOG performance status of 0 or 1 and had received between 0 and 3 prior chemotherapy regimens. Pretreatment tumor samples, along with matched peripheral blood collected serially before and after atezolizumab treatment, underwent TCR sequencing. Blood samples gave median yields of around 140,000 T cells and 80,000 to 90,000 unique TCRs, along with a median clonality of around 0.08. The study, an exploratory multi-omic analysis, examined somatic, immune and clinical correlates of response to PD-L1 blockade with atezolizumab in urothelial cancer. Durable clinical benefit was defined as progression-free survival longer than 6 months, and TCR features were also tested against progression-free and overall survival. Blood samples were analyzed 3 weeks after the start of treatment (second dose) and 6 weeks after the start of treatment.

As regards this clone: It has no known antigen specificity. One base away there is no much larger clone; base qualities are not given.

A cohort of 30 or so patients with locally advanced or metastatic urothelial carcinoma, treated at Memorial Sloan Kettering on a trial protocol, was included. Peripheral blood mononuclear cells were collected pretreatment and during treatment, at between 1 and 8 total time points per patient. The Qiagen DNeasy Blood extraction kit was used to purify genomic DNA from total PBMCs and from tumor samples. PBMCs were collected pretreatment and during treatment and were isolated and stored as previously described. The V and J ends are trimmed by 1 base and 4 bases, leaving 18 bases between them. CDR1 SGHNT and CDR2 YYREEE are derived from the germline V gene (reference sequence). The CDR3 covers 17 residues, taking in both the cysteine and the phenylalanine. Only the CDR3 part of the read is kept: 51 bases, read in frame from the first base. Paper-wide results and their limitations: Improved progression-free and overall survival was found to be associated with pretreatment peripheral blood TCR clonality below the median. Because the sample size was small (n of about 31) and many of the analyses were exploratory, the results are meant to be hypothesis-generating. Patients with durable benefit showed greater expansion of tumor-associated TCR clones in peripheral blood 3 weeks after starting treatment (n ≈ 23, p = 0.022).

Each PCR received spiked-in synthetic TCR analog templates so that absolute template abundance could be estimated from read counts. The immunoSEQ assay was used to amplify TCRbeta CDR3 regions from genomic DNA with bias-controlled V and J gene primers. Sequencing of rearranged TCRbeta segments was performed at approximately 20X coverage. Concerning the study's data processing: Clustering was used to correct sequencing errors, and CDR3s were annotated against IMGT to assign V, D and J genes. Only productive TCRbeta rearrangements were used in downstream analyses, excluding out-of-frame or stop-codon sequences. Clonality was computed as one minus Shannon entropy normalized by the log of the number of unique productive sequences. Clones differing between time points or between blood and tumor were identified by Fisher's exact test with Benjamini-Hochberg correction at adjusted p below 0.01. The immuneACCESS repertoire file appears here via TCRdb, limited to in-frame rearrangements. These files lack a portion of the clones; in checked studies, under half of the deficit traces to unresolved V genes, and the cause of the others is not known. From that table come the V and J calls and clone size; the DNA was used to work out D and trimming. In this sample the table shows about 100,000 clones, approximately 91% of which occur a single time. Almost 0.95% of the sample rests with the top ten.

This receptor was obtained from a woman of 80 years or more with urothelial cancer. The chain is made from TRBV5-4 and TRBJ1-3; matching of 5 bases hints at TRBD1 as the D gene. The sequences come from PBMCs, collected around atezolizumab (anti-PD-L1) treatment. The CDR3 is CASSLTIGGAIGNTIYF. The DNA reads TGTGCCAGCAGCTTGACTATCGGGGGAGCGATAGGAAACACCATATATTTT.